The rows below give T cell receptor beta chains drawn from one sample of a study of cytomegalovirus exposure and HLA in healthy donors. Profiled with immunoSEQ multiplex PCR; TCRdb holds only in-frame clones, not every one. The sample yields some 100,000 clones, around 79% seen once. Sequencing input: PBMCs. The source is a male donor in good health and CMV-seropositive. CDR3s include the opening cysteine and the closing phenylalanine or tryptophan. Fields, in order: V gene, J gene, CDR3 protein.

TRBV9	TRBJ2-7	CASSVADSEYYEQYF
TRBV9	TRBJ2-5	CASSVDGGAQETQYF
TRBV7-2	TRBJ1-5	CASSRSPTGPSNQPQHF
TRBV7-2	TRBJ2-3	CASRKTGGTDTQYF
TRBV30	TRBJ2-7	CAWSTGGEQYF
TRBV27	TRBJ2-3	CASSFWTSGPSDTQYF
TRBV4-1	TRBJ1-2	CASSFSLGTGANYGYTF
TRBV7-2	TRBJ2-3	CASSSNGGATDTQYF
TRBV2	TRBJ1-5	CASSQGSNQPQHF
TRBV5-1	TRBJ2-7	CASRLGHPYEQYF
TRBV28	TRBJ2-2	CASKTGPTGELFF
TRBV9	TRBJ2-1	CASSPRSQAVYNEQFF
TRBV2	TRBJ2-7	CANTQTDSYEQYF